The 11 T cell receptor beta chains below come from one sample, sequenced in a study of blood T cell repertoires in COVID-19. This table comes from immunoSEQ multiplex PCR, and its TCRdb copy is limited to in-frame clones, with some not included. The sample carries hundreds of thousands of clones, 80% to 90% recorded once. Sequencing input: PBMCs or T cells enriched from blood (not recorded which). The receptors come from an older woman who had recovered from COVID-19.

The chain links TRBV5-8 to TRBJ2-2, with a tentative D call TRBD1 (6 bases). Trimming cost V 0 bases and J 5 bases, with 14 bases left between them. From germline, CDR1 is SGHTS and CDR2 YDEGEE. This CDR3 has 16 amino acids. The CDR3 loop reads CASSLGWGPRTGELFF. In nucleotides, the CDR3 is TGTGCCAGCAGCTTGGGGTGGGGGCCGAGGACCGGGGAGCTGTTTTTT.

This clone occurred once. The chain is built from TRBV6-2 or TRBV6-3 and TRBJ2-3; D is unclear. CDR3 size: 12 residues. CDR1 MNHEY and CDR2 SVGEGT come from the germline V gene. Trimming shortened V by 2 bases and J by 5 bases, and 5 bases separated the two germline ends. CDR3 coding DNA: TGTGCCAGCAGTTACCTAAGAGATACGCAGTATTTT. Translation: CASSYLRDTQYF.

This chain links TRBV5-6 with TRBJ2-3; maybe TRBD2 (6 bases). Germline-derived CDR1 and CDR2 are SGHDT and YYEEEE. V dropped 0 bases and J dropped 1 base, with 15 bases sitting between them. This CDR3 is built from 17 residues. CDR3 nucleotide sequence: TGTGCCAGCAGCTTGGATACTCTATGGGGGGGCACAGATACGCAGTATTTT. Translation: CASSLDTLWGGTDTQYF.

A single count supports this clone. The V and J genes are TRBV20-1 and TRBJ1-5, with 9 bases identical to TRBD1. After removal of 3 bases from V and 1 base from J, the junction contained 7 bases not matched to a gene. The CDR3 is 16 amino acids. The germline gives CDR1 DFQATT, CDR2 SNEGSKA (reference sequence). The CDR3, as DNA: TGCAGTGCTAGTGCGGGACAGGGAAGGAGCAATCAGCCCCAGCATTTT. This encodes CSASAGQGRSNQPQHF.

The chain uses TRBV11-2 and TRBJ1-5; tentative D call: TRBD1 (5 bases). V lost 1 base to trimming and J lost 3 bases, with 10 bases between them. The germline gives CDR1 SGHAT, CDR2 FQNNGV. This CDR3 is 15 amino acids long. CDR3 in amino acids: CASSLGDSTNQPQHF. The CDR3 region has the DNA TGTGCCAGCAGCTTAGGAGACAGTACCAATCAGCCCCAGCATTTT.

The chain recombines TRBV2 with TRBJ1-2; D call uncertain. The CDR3 is 14 amino acids. V dropped 4 bases and J dropped 6 bases, with 15 bases sitting between them. Germline CDR1 SNHLY, CDR2 FYNNEI. CDR3 sequence (DNA): TGTGCCAGCAGTGCCGGGTCCTTTCGGGATGGCTACACCTTC. This encodes CASSAGSFRDGYTF.

CDR3 DNA sequence: TGTGCCAGCAGCTCCCGGACAGCTAACTATGGCTACACCTTC. Amino acid sequence: CASSSRTANYGYTF. This chain joins TRBV7-8 and TRBJ1-2, with D tentatively TRBD1 (6 bases). V was pared by 4 bases and J by 0 bases, with 9 bases between. The CDR3 consists of 14 residues. Germline V CDR1 and CDR2: SGHVS, FQNEAQ.

This chain joins TRBV25-1 and TRBJ2-7, with a possible D match to TRBD2 (5 bases). V was clipped by 2 bases and J by 5 bases, with 10 bases between them. Germline CDR1 MGHDK, CDR2 SYGVNS. The CDR3 covers 13 residues. The CDR3 bases are TGTGCCAGCAGTGAAAGGGTGAGGGACGAGCAGTACTTC. This codes for CASSERVRDEQYF.

The table lists this clone with a count of one. The gene calls are TRBV5-1 and TRBJ1-1, with 12 positions matching TRBD1. The length of the CDR3 is 14 residues. Germline V lookup: CDR1 SGHRS, CDR2 YFSETQ. V lost 4 bases, J lost 11 bases, and 9 bases stayed unmatched. CDR3 sequence reads: CASSQGQGAIDAFF. The CDR3 DNA follows: TGCGCCAGCAGCCAGGGACAGGGGGCTATTGACGCTTTCTTT.

The CDR3: CASSAGSVGNTEAFF. The CDR3 DNA reads TGCGCCAGCAGTGCGGGTTCGGTAGGGAACACTGAAGCTTTCTTT. The chain uses TRBV10-1 and TRBJ1-1; no reliable D call. V lost 4 bases to trimming and J lost 1 base, with 13 bases between them. CDR1 WNHNN and CDR2 SYGVQD come from the germline V gene (reference sequence). The CDR3 covers 15 residues.

This clone appeared a single time. The chain has TRBV3-1 (or the pseudogene TRBV3-2) and TRBJ2-5; maybe TRBD1 (5 bases). The CDR3 spans 11 residues. Looked up from germline, CDR1 is LGHDT and CDR2 is YNNKEL (reference sequence). The ends were cut back, 1 base at V and 12 bases at J, with 9 bases in the middle. CDR3 in amino acids: CASSQAQGKYF. The CDR3 DNA follows: TGTGCCAGCAGCCAAGCGCAGGGCAAGTACTTC.